These 6 T cell receptor beta chains originate from one sample sequenced in a study of blood T cell repertoires in COVID-19. Sequencing was performed with immunoSEQ multiplex PCR; in TCRdb, only in-frame clones are kept and a portion is missing. The data show about 350,000 clones, 87% seen once. The sample comprised PBMCs or T cells enriched from blood (not recorded which). These receptors all come from a woman aged 25 to 39 who had recovered from COVID-19.

This sequence joins TRBV5-6 and TRBJ1-2, with a weak D call TRBD1 (6 bases). Deletions cut 0 bases from V and 2 bases from J, with 11 bases between. This CDR3 comprises 15 residues. The germline V gene has CDR1 SGHDT and CDR2 YYEEEE. The CDR3 reads CASSLVQGTNYGYTF. Written as DNA, the CDR3 is TGTGCCAGCAGCTTGGTTCAGGGGACCAACTATGGCTACACCTTC.

V usage is TRBV7-9 and J usage is TRBJ1-1; unclear D gene. CDR1 and CDR2 (germline): SEHNR, FQNEAQ (reference sequence). The V gene lost 1 base and the J gene lost 1 base, with 13 bases spanning the gap. The CDR3 has 16 residues. Here the CDR3 DNA reads TGTGCCAGCAGCTTAGTTGGGAGACATAAGAACACTGAAGCTTTCTTT. This encodes CASSLVGRHKNTEAFF.

The chain links TRBV3-1 (or the pseudogene TRBV3-2) to TRBJ2-1, with unresolved D. V was trimmed by 0 bases and J by 0 bases, leaving 9 bases between them. CDR3 length: 16 residues. CDR1 and CDR2 from the germline V gene are LGHDT and YNNKEL (reference sequence). For the CDR3, the DNA is TGTGCCAGCAGCCAAGATCCGGCTAGCTCCTACAATGAGCAGTTCTTC. This encodes CASSQDPASSYNEQFF.

This rearrangement joins TRBV6-5 to TRBJ1-1, with D hard to call. CDR1 MNHEY and CDR2 SVGAGI come from the germline V gene. V was trimmed by 5 bases and J by 1 base, leaving 11 bases between them. The CDR3 covers 14 residues. The CDR3 spells CASSLGYPNTEAFF. For the CDR3, the DNA is TGTGCCAGCAGTCTCGGGTATCCGAACACTGAAGCTTTCTTT.

V and J are TRBV13 and TRBJ2-7, with 10 bases aligning to TRBD1. V lost 1 base to trimming and J lost 5 bases; unmatched junction nucleotides: 5. Germline assignment: CDR1 PRHDT and CDR2 FYEKMQ (reference sequence). This CDR3 region has 15 residues. CDR3 nucleotides: TGTGCCAGCAGCTTAGAGGGGACAGGGGTAAACGAGCAGTACTTC. Protein: CASSLEGTGVNEQYF.

The chain recombines TRBV9 with TRBJ1-1; 9 bases fit TRBD1. The germline gives CDR1 SGDLS, CDR2 YYNGEE. J was trimmed by 4 bases and V by 4 bases; bases with no gene match: 8. The CDR3 consists of 15 residues. The CDR3 sequence is CASSPWDRDPTEAFF. CDR3 nucleotide sequence: TGTGCCAGCAGCCCCTGGGACAGGGACCCCACTGAAGCTTTCTTT. Full variable domain (rest looked up from reference TRBV9 and TRBJ1-1): DSGVTQTPKHLITATGQRVTLRCSPRSGDLSVYWYQQSLDQGLQFLIQYYNGEERAKGNILERFSAQQFPDLHSELNLSSLELGDSALYFCASSPWDRDPTEAFFGQGTRLTVV.